Listed below are T cell receptor beta chains from one sample, sequenced in a study of tumor-infiltrating lymphocytes in primary liver carcinoma. TCRdb reanalysed the multiplex PCR reads using MiXCR and keeps one entry per CDR3 protein. The sample lists approximately 92,000 distinct CDR3 sequences, roughly 70% occurring once. Sequencing was performed on tumor-adjacent normal liver tissue. Receptors were obtained from a man aged 40-49 years with primary liver carcinoma and hepatitis B virus infection. The CDR3 runs from the conserved cysteine through the conserved F or W. D genes are given only for firm matches. Clone size appears in some rows only: once, few, many, or a class for an expanded clone.

clone size: many
V gene: TRBV4-1
J gene: TRBJ2-5
D gene: NA
CDR3 DNA: TGCGCCAGCAGCCAAGACCCTTCAGCTGGGGCCCAGTACTTC
CDR3 protein: CASSQDPSAGAQYF

clone size: many
V gene: TRBV5-5
J gene: TRBJ2-3
D gene: TRBD2
CDR3 DNA: TGTGCCAGCAGCTTGGCGGGACTAGCGGGATCCACAGATACGCAGTATTTT
CDR3 protein: CASSLAGLAGSTDTQYF

clone size: NA
V gene: TRBV11-1
J gene: TRBJ2-1
D gene: TRBD2
CDR3 DNA: TGTGCCAGCAGCCAGTTAGCGGGAGAGGTTGAGCAGTTCTTC
CDR3 protein: CASSQLAGEVEQFF

clone size: NA
V gene: TRBV29-1
J gene: TRBJ1-1
D gene: NA
CDR3 DNA: TGCAGCGCCGAGTTAAGGCGAGACACTGAAGCTTTCTTT
CDR3 protein: CSAELRRDTEAFF

clone size: NA
V gene: TRBV24-1
J gene: TRBJ2-1
D gene: NA
CDR3 DNA: TGTGCCACCAGTACGGTTGGGGGCGTTGAGCAGTTCTTC
CDR3 protein: CATSTVGGVEQFF

clone size: NA
V gene: TRBV5-1
J gene: TRBJ2-1
D gene: NA
CDR3 DNA: TGCGCCAGCAGCTTGGCCGGAGGACAATCGTCCTACAATGAGCAGTTCTTC
CDR3 protein: CASSLAGGQSSYNEQFF

clone size: many
V gene: TRBV5-4
J gene: TRBJ2-7
D gene: TRBD1
CDR3 DNA: TGTGCCAGCAGCTTGGGAGGGACAGAGGGCTACGAGCAGTACTTC
CDR3 protein: CASSLGGTEGYEQYF

clone size: NA
V gene: TRBV11-1
J gene: TRBJ2-5
D gene: NA
CDR3 DNA: TGTGCCAGCAGCTCACGGCTGACAGGACGGGAGACCCAGTACTTC
CDR3 protein: CASSSRLTGRETQYF

clone size: many
V gene: TRBV28
J gene: TRBJ2-7
D gene: NA
CDR3 DNA: TGTGCCAGCGGGGGGGGCACCTCCTACGAGCAGTACTTC
CDR3 protein: CASGGGTSYEQYF

clone size: NA
V gene: TRBV12-3/TRBV12-4
J gene: TRBJ2-3
D gene: NA
CDR3 DNA: TGTGTCAGTAGTTTAGCTGATACGCAGTATTTT
CDR3 protein: CVSSLADTQYF

clone size: many
V gene: TRBV29-1
J gene: TRBJ2-5
D gene: TRBD2
CDR3 DNA: TGCAGCACCCTTCCACTAGCGGGAGGGGGATTTCAAGAGACCCAGTACTTC
CDR3 protein: CSTLPLAGGGFQETQYF

clone size: NA
V gene: TRBV28
J gene: TRBJ2-4
D gene: NA
CDR3 DNA: TGTGCCAGCAGTCCAAATGCGTGGGGCGGCGTCCTCGCCAAAAACATTCAGTACTTC
CDR3 protein: CASSPNAWGGVLAKNIQYF

clone size: once
V gene: TRBV2
J gene: TRBJ1-5
D gene: NA
CDR3 DNA: TGTGCCAGCTGTGGGGAATATAGCAATCAGCCCCAGCATTTT
CDR3 protein: CASCGEYSNQPQHF

clone size: NA
V gene: TRBV7-9
J gene: TRBJ2-3
D gene: NA
CDR3 DNA: TGTATCAGCAGCTACGGGGGGCCGACAGATACGCAGTATTTT
CDR3 protein: CISSYGGPTDTQYF

clone size: many
V gene: TRBV6-5
J gene: TRBJ2-3
D gene: TRBD2
CDR3 DNA: TGTGCCAGCAGTTACTCTTTTGCTAGCGGAAGCACAGATACGCAGTATTTT
CDR3 protein: CASSYSFASGSTDTQYF

clone size: NA
V gene: TRBV29-1
J gene: TRBJ2-3
D gene: NA
CDR3 DNA: TGCAGCGTTGATACGGGGCAGGGAACAGATACGCAGTATTTT
CDR3 protein: CSVDTGQGTDTQYF

clone size: NA
V gene: TRBV6-6
J gene: TRBJ2-7
D gene: TRBD2
CDR3 DNA: TGTGTCAGCAGTTATCCAATAGCGGGCCCGAGCTCCTACGGGCAGTACTTC
CDR3 protein: CVSSYPIAGPSSYGQYF

clone size: NA
V gene: TRBV11-2
J gene: TRBJ2-2
D gene: TRBD1
CDR3 DNA: TGTGCCAGCAGCTTATCTTACTGGGACAGGGGGCGTAGCTGGGAGCTGTTCTTT
CDR3 protein: CASSLSYWDRGRSWELFF

clone size: NA
V gene: TRBV28
J gene: TRBJ2-7
D gene: TRBD1
CDR3 DNA: TGTGTCAGCAGTTTGGGTCCAGGGACAGGGCTGGGGGCCTACGAACAGTACTTC
CDR3 protein: CVSSLGPGTGLGAYEQYF

clone size: NA
V gene: TRBV5-1
J gene: TRBJ2-5
D gene: NA
CDR3 DNA: TGCGCCAGCAGCTTGGCCTTGCGGAATGAGCAGTACTTC
CDR3 protein: CASSLALRNEQYF

clone size: NA
V gene: TRBV12-3/TRBV12-4
J gene: TRBJ2-7
D gene: NA
CDR3 DNA: TGTGCCAGCCGCCGTAACGGGTCCTCCTACGAGCAGTACTTC
CDR3 protein: CASRRNGSSYEQYF

clone size: NA
V gene: TRBV11-1
J gene: TRBJ2-1
D gene: NA
CDR3 DNA: TGTGCCAGCAGCCTCCGGGACAACAATGAGTACTTCTTC
CDR3 protein: CASSLRDNNEYFF

clone size: many
V gene: TRBV5-6
J gene: TRBJ1-3
D gene: NA
CDR3 DNA: TGTGCCAGCAGCTTCGTCCCTGGAAACACCATATATTTT
CDR3 protein: CASSFVPGNTIYF